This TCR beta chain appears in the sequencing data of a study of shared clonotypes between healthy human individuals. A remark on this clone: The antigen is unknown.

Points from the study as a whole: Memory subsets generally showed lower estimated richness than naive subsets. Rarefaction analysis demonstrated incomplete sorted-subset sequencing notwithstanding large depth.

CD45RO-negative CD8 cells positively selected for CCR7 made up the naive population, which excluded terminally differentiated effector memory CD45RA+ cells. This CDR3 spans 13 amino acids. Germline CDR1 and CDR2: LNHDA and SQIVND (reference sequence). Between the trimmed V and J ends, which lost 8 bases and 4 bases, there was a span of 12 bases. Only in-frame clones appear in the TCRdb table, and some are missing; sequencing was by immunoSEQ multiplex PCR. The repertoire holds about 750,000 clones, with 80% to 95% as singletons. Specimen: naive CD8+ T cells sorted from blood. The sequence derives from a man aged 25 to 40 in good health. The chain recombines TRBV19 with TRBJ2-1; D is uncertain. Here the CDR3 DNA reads TGTGCCAGTGAGGAAGGGCATTACAATGAGCAGTTCTTC. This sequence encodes CASEEGHYNEQFF.